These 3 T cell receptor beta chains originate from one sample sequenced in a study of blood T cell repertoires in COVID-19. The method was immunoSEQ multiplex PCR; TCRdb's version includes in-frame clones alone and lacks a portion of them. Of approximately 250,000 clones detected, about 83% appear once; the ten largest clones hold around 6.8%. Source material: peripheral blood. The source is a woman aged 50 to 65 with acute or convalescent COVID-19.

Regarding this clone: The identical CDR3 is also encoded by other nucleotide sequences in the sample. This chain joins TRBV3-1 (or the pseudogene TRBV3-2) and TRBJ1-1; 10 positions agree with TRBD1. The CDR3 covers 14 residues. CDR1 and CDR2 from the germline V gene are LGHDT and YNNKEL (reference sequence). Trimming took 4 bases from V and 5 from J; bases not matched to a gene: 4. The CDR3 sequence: CASSLGQGRTEAFF. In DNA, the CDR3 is TGTGCCAGCAGCCTGGGACAGGGGCGGACTGAAGCTTTCTTT.

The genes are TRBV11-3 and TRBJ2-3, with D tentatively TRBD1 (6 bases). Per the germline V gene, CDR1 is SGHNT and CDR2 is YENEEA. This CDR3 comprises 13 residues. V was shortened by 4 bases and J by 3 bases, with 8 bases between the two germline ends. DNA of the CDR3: TGTGCCAGCAGCTCAGGGGTTACAGATACGCAGTATTTT. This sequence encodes CASSSGVTDTQYF.

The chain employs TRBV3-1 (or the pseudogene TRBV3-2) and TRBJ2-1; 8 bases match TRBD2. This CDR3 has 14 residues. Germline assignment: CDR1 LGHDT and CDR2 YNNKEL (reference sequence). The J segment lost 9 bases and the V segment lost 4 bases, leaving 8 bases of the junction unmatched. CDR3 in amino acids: CASSPGTSDREQFF. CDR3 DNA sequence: TGTGCCAGCAGCCCCGGGACTAGTGACCGTGAGCAGTTCTTC.